The present T cell receptor beta chain was sequenced within a study of T cell responses to AZD1222 COVID-19 vaccine. Libraries were prepared by immunoSEQ multiplex PCR; TCRdb keeps only in-frame clonotypes and omits some of them. The data show about 150,000 clones, around nine tenths seen once. This clone was detected a few times. This specimen was peripheral blood, taken on day 0 of AZD1222 vaccination. The receptor comes from an adult in good health.

Here the CDR3 reads CASSPTSGQFSTDTQYF. Written as DNA, the CDR3 is TGTGCCAGCAGCCCTACCTCGGGACAGTTTTCCACAGATACGCAGTATTTT. The rearrangement links TRBV7-6 to TRBJ2-3; TRBD1 agrees at 7 bases. Germline values: CDR1 SGHVS, CDR2 FNYEAQ. This CDR3 comprises 17 residues. V shed 5 bases and J 2 bases; nucleotides not matched to a gene: 13.